Listed here are 10 T cell receptor beta chains from one sample, sequenced in a study of T cells of healthy individuals. TCRdb ran MiXCR on the 5' RACE reads and lists one entry per CDR3 protein. The data show 55,000 to 65,000 distinct CDR3 sequences, with roughly 15% seen just once and approximately 4.8% held by the top ten. The receptors come from a human donor in good health.

The CDR3 loop reads CASSFGGSDTQYF. CDR3 nucleotide sequence: TGTGCCAGCAGTTTTGGAGGGTCAGATACGCAGTATTTT. V is TRBV27 and J is TRBJ2-3; weak D call: TRBD2 (6 bases). The CDR3 has 13 amino acids. Trimming removed 3 bases from V and 4 bases from J, with 8 bases in between. CDR1 is MNHEY, CDR2 SMNVEV, per germline (reference sequence).

This clonotype was recorded at least ten times. The rearrangement links TRBV7-3 to TRBJ2-7; D unclear. The CDR3 is 13 residues long. V lost 0 bases and J 5 bases, leaving 8 bases between the germline ends. Per the germline V gene, CDR1 is SGHTA and CDR2 is FQGTGA. The CDR3 spells CASSLTFNHEQYF. As DNA, the CDR3 is TGTGCCAGCAGCTTAACATTTAACCACGAGCAGTACTTC.

This clonotype was recorded at least ten times. The chain carries TRBV5-7 and TRBJ1-3; a possible D gene is TRBD1 (6 bases). TRBV5-7 is an ORF, and what it does is uncertain. The CDR3 sequence is 20 residues long. The V end was cut by 2 bases, the J end by 2 bases, with 26 bases between. The CDR3 DNA reads TGTGCCAGCAGCTTAGGGAATCGGGTGGAGACAGGTTACGCTGGAAACACCATATATTTT. As protein: CASSLGNRVETGYAGNTIYF.

This clonotype was recorded many times. The chain is built from TRBV7-9 and TRBJ2-6, with unresolved D. Per germline, CDR1 SEHNR and CDR2 FQNEAQ (reference sequence). The CDR3 totals 13 residues. V was pared by 10 bases and J by 0 bases, with 7 bases between. CDR3: CATPSSGANVLTF. Here the CDR3 DNA reads TGTGCCACCCCCTCCTCTGGGGCCAACGTCCTGACTTTC. Together with reference TRBV7-9 and TRBJ2-6, the CDR3 gives the full variable domain: DTGVSQNPRHKITKRGQNVTFRCDPISEHNRLYWYRQTLGQGPEFLTYFQNEAQLEKSRLLSDRFSAERPKGSFSTLEIQRTEQGDSAMYLCATPSSGANVLTFGAGSRLTVL.

This clonotype was detected many times. The chain carries TRBV4-3 and TRBJ2-5; maybe TRBD2 (5 bases). CDR3 size: 15 residues. Germline-derived CDR1 and CDR2 are LGHNA and YSLEER. Trimming removed 1 base at V and 1 base at J, with 10 bases between. The CDR3 loop is CASSQAEGFQETQYF. The CDR3 nucleotides read TGCGCCAGCAGCCAAGCCGAGGGTTTCCAAGAGACCCAGTACTTC.

This clonotype was seen a handful of times. The chain is built from TRBV3-1 and TRBJ2-7; D possibly uses TRBD1 or TRBD2 (6 bases each). The CDR3 runs 15 residues. V lost 1 base, J lost 3 bases, and 13 bases lay in between. The germline CDR1 and CDR2 sequences are LGHDT and YNNKEL (reference sequence). CDR3 in amino acids: CASSQGLGGGYEQYF. The CDR3, as DNA: TGTGCCAGCAGCCAAGGTCTCGGGGGCGGCTACGAGCAGTACTTC.

CDR3 DNA sequence: TGTGCCAGCAGCCCGGACAGAACTAATGAAAAACTGTTTTTT. Amino acids: CASSPDRTNEKLFF. This chain connects TRBV7-2 to TRBJ1-4; maybe TRBD1 (6 bases). With 5 bases removed from V and 1 base from J, the gap between germline ends came to 8 bases. Germline assignment: CDR1 SGHTA and CDR2 FQGNSA. The CDR3 runs to 14 residues.

The sample holds many counts of this clonotype. The chain couples TRBV25-1 to TRBJ2-3; 8 bases agree with TRBD1. Germline V gene lookup returns CDR1 MGHDK and CDR2 SYGVNS. The CDR3 length is 15 residues. J was trimmed by 3 bases and V by 1 base; bases with no gene match: 3. For the CDR3, the DNA is TGTGCCAGCAGTGAATCAGGGGGCAGGACAGATACGCAGTATTTT. Its translation is CASSESGGRTDTQYF.

The J gene is TRBJ1-6, the V gene TRBV20-1; 9 bases line up with TRBD1. The J segment lost 2 bases and the V segment lost 3 bases, leaving 23 bases of the junction unmatched. CDR1 is DFQATT and CDR2 is SNEGSKA in the germline V gene (reference sequence). The CDR3 is 22 amino acids. CDR3 sequence: CSASFGQGRRIPHRTYNSPLHF. CDR3 in DNA: TGCAGTGCTAGTTTCGGACAGGGGAGAAGAATCCCTCACAGAACCTATAATTCACCCCTCCACTTT.

The chain links TRBV7-9 to TRBJ2-5; 7 nucleotides agree with TRBD2. Germline trimming cut 4 bases from V and 5 bases from J; bases unmatched to any gene: 13. CDR3 length: 16 residues. The germline V gene has CDR1 SEHNR and CDR2 FQNEAQ (reference sequence). CDR3 sequence: CASSSRAGPVYETQYF. The CDR3 DNA reads as TGTGCCAGCAGCTCAAGAGCGGGACCCGTCTACGAGACCCAGTACTTC.